The TCR beta chain under discussion was sequenced for a study of blood T cell repertoires in COVID-19. In the study overall: The origin of the acute and convalescent COVID-19 samples was the United States, Italy and Spain. The analysed material was cDNA or gDNA that came from T cells, B-cell-depleted T cells, or PBMCs.

Cohorts were determined from participant-reported clinical history. This CDR3 contains 15 residues. Germline loops: CDR1 SGHDN, CDR2 FVKESK. The V and J ends lost 0 bases and 6 bases, in that order; junction bases with no gene match: 7. Some clones are missing from TCRdb's copy, which holds only in-frame ones; the method was immunoSEQ multiplex PCR. The sample lists hundreds of thousands of clones; 75% to 90% were seen once. This receptor was taken from a man between 45 and 60 years old who had been exposed to COVID-19. The rearrangement links TRBV14 to TRBJ1-2, with 7 bases identical to TRBD1. The material sequenced was PBMCs or T cells enriched from blood (not recorded which). In nucleotides, the CDR3 is TGTGCCAGCAGCCAAGACTTCCAGGGGGAGCATGGCTACACCTTC. Its protein product is CASSQDFQGEHGYTF.